The 21 T cell receptor beta chains presented below share a single source sample, sequenced in a study of CD8+CD57+ T cells in acquired aplastic anemia. The study profiled TCR beta VDJ and CDR3 using genomic DNA as template. Each CDR3 protein is one row after TCRdb ran MiXCR on the reads. The sample records approximately 70,000 distinct CDR3 sequences, roughly 58% being singletons. Sequenced input: sorted CD4+, CD8+, or CD8+CD57+ T cells (not recorded which) from PBMCs. The receptor source for this set is a human donor in good health, serving as a control.

The table lists this clonotype with many counts. V gene TRBV5-4 combines with J gene TRBJ2-7; D gene unclear. Per germline, CDR1 SGHNT and CDR2 YYREEE (reference sequence). Trimming stripped 4 bases from V and 0 bases from J, with 5 bases between. This CDR3 has 12 amino acids. DNA of the CDR3: TGTGCCAGCAGCGTCAACTCCTACGAGCAGTACTTC. Amino acids: CASSVNSYEQYF.

J is TRBJ2-7 and V is TRBV20-1, with 9 bases fitting TRBD2. Germline trimming cut 6 bases from V and 2 bases from J; bases unmatched to any gene: 2. Germline CDR1 is DFQATT and CDR2 is SNEGSKA (reference sequence). The CDR3 is 12 amino acids. The CDR3 nucleotides are TGCAGTGCGATAGCGGGAGCCTACGAGCAGTACTTC. Translating it yields CSAIAGAYEQYF.

CDR3 DNA: TGTGCCAGCCCAACATCCGGCTTGGCGCGCGAAGAGACCCAGTACTTC. Translated, it gives CASPTSGLAREETQYF. This chain connects TRBV7-4 to TRBJ2-5; no clear D. Between the trimmed V and J ends, which lost 8 bases and 3 bases, there was a span of 22 bases. Germline V gene data show CDR1 as SGHVT and CDR2 as SQSDAQ. The CDR3 length is 16 residues. The entire variable domain, with the rest obtained from reference TRBV7-4 and TRBJ2-5, is as follows: GAGVSQSPRYKVAKRGRDVALRCDSISGHVTLYWYRQTLGQGSEVLTYSQSDAQRDKSGRPSGRFSAERPERSVSTLKIQRTEQGDSAVYLCASPTSGLAREETQYFGPGTRLLVL.

The chain carries TRBV19 and TRBJ2-3; D may be TRBD1 (6 bases). Germline V gene lookup returns CDR1 LNHDA and CDR2 SQIVND (reference sequence). Trimming stripped 8 bases from V and 0 bases from J, with 9 bases between. This CDR3 has 13 residues. The CDR3 reads CASSGTSTDTQYF. The CDR3 DNA reads TGTGCCAGTTCCGGGACAAGCACAGATACGCAGTATTTT.

The V gene is TRBV20-1, the J gene TRBJ2-7; D gene uncertain. V gave up 3 bases and J gave up 9 bases, with 12 bases separating them. Germline V gene data show CDR1 as DFQATT and CDR2 as SNEGSKA (reference sequence). CDR3 length: 11 amino acids. CDR3: CSASIPNGQYF. The CDR3 nucleotides are TGCAGTGCTAGCATCCCCAATGGGCAGTACTTC.

The chain employs TRBV9 and TRBJ1-1, with D perhaps matching TRBD1 (5 bases). The V and J ends lost 3 bases and 8 bases respectively, with 23 bases between them. The length of the CDR3 is 16 residues. CDR1 SGDLS and CDR2 YYNGEE come from the germline V gene. The CDR3 here is CASSGTGTAPIREAFF. CDR3 nucleotides: TGTGCCAGCAGCGGAACCGGGACGGCTCCTATTCGGGAAGCTTTCTTT.

The V gene is TRBV2, the J gene TRBJ1-5, with D uncertain. This CDR3 region has 12 residues. From germline, CDR1 is SNHLY and CDR2 FYNNEI. V lost 8 bases, J lost 3 bases, and 8 bases lay in between. CDR3 bases: TGTGCCAGCGCTCGGGACAATCAGCCCCAGCATTTT. Amino acids: CASARDNQPQHF.

The chain carries TRBV29-1 and TRBJ2-7; 7 bases line up with TRBD1. Germline V CDR1 and CDR2: SQVTM, ANQGSEA. V was clipped by 4 bases and J by 4 bases; unmatched bases: 10. The CDR3 extends over 14 amino acids. The CDR3 sequence is CSVVEDRTLYEQYF. For the CDR3, the DNA is TGCAGCGTTGTCGAGGACAGGACCCTTTACGAGCAGTACTTC.

The rearrangement uses TRBV2 and TRBJ1-5; D might be TRBD1 (6 bases). Per the germline V gene, CDR1 is SNHLY and CDR2 is FYNNEI. This CDR3 has 15 residues. Between the trimmed V and J ends, which lost 3 bases and 1 base, there was a span of 10 bases. The CDR3 protein is CASSDGGASNQPQHF. CDR3 in DNA: TGTGCCAGCAGTGATGGGGGCGCGAGCAATCAGCCCCAGCATTTT.

V gene TRBV10-2 combines with J gene TRBJ1-6; D remains ambiguous. CDR3 length: 14 amino acids. CDR1 WSHSY and CDR2 SAAADI come from the germline V gene. Trimming stripped 0 bases from V and 7 bases from J, with 7 bases between. As DNA, the CDR3 is TGCGCCAGCAGTGAGTCGAGGGAGAATTCACCCCTCCACTTT. It yields the protein CASSESRENSPLHF.

The sample holds many counts of this clonotype. The chain employs TRBV11-3 and TRBJ2-3, with 7 bases aligning to TRBD2. The V and J ends lost 3 bases and 4 bases, in that order; junction bases with no gene match: 13. Germline CDR1 and CDR2: SGHNT and YENEEA. This CDR3 is built from 17 residues. This CDR3 is CASSLRTSVGSADTQYF. The CDR3 region has the DNA TGTGCCAGCAGCTTGAGGACTAGTGTTGGCTCGGCAGATACGCAGTATTTT.

The CDR3 spells CASSYSRGLAGGKQYF. CDR3 DNA: TGTGCCAGCAGTTACTCGAGAGGACTAGCGGGAGGCAAGCAGTACTTC. The V gene is TRBV6-5, the J gene TRBJ2-7, with 14 bases that match TRBD2. Per the germline V gene, CDR1 is MNHEY and CDR2 is SVGAGI. The length of the CDR3 is 16 residues. V lost 0 bases, J lost 8 bases, and 6 bases stayed unmatched.

This chain connects TRBV20-1 to TRBJ1-1; TRBD1 agrees at 9 bases. CDR1 is DFQATT, CDR2 SNEGSKA, per germline (reference sequence). This CDR3 region has 14 residues. Trimming at V came to 5 bases and at J to 5 bases, leaving 9 bases not matched to a gene. The CDR3 protein is CSARTGQGYTEAFF. CDR3 nucleotides: TGCAGTGCTCGGACGGGACAGGGCTATACTGAAGCTTTCTTT.

The rearrangement links TRBV2 to TRBJ1-5; possibly TRBD1 for D (5 bases). Germline values: CDR1 SNHLY, CDR2 FYNNEI. This CDR3 comprises 14 residues. The V end was cut by 6 bases, the J end by 3 bases, with 12 bases between. The CDR3 loop is CASRVPTVNQPQHF. CDR3 DNA: TGTGCCAGCAGAGTCCCGACAGTCAATCAGCCCCAGCATTTT.

The chain is built from TRBV10-3 and TRBJ1-3; tentative D call: TRBD1 (6 bases). The CDR3 is 16 amino acids. V was trimmed by 4 bases and J by 0 bases, leaving 13 bases between them. CDR1 is ENHRY, CDR2 SYGVKD, per germline. CDR3 sequence (DNA): TGTGCCATCAGTGGCGCGGGACAAATCTCTGGAAACACCATATATTTT. It encodes CAISGAGQISGNTIYF.

The chain has TRBV10-1 and TRBJ2-3; 8 bases agree with TRBD1. The CDR3 is 16 residues long. V trimming: 2 bases; J trimming: 1 base; junction bases outside the gene matches: 5. Germline V gene data show CDR1 as WNHNN and CDR2 as SYGVQD (reference sequence). CDR3 sequence: CASSERVTGGTDTQYF. The CDR3 DNA is TGCGCCAGCAGTGAGAGGGTGACAGGGGGCACAGATACGCAGTATTTT.

This clonotype showed up many times. V gene TRBV6-1 combines with J gene TRBJ2-7; D uncertain. The V gene lost 8 bases and the J gene lost 0 bases, with 5 bases spanning the gap. CDR1 is MNHNS and CDR2 is SASEGT in the germline V gene. The CDR3 totals 11 residues. The CDR3 here is CASLNSYEQYF. CDR3 DNA: TGTGCCAGCCTGAACTCCTACGAGCAGTACTTC.

The CDR3 sequence is CASSESTGNEQFF. CDR3 DNA sequence: TGCGCCAGCAGTGAGTCGACAGGCAATGAGCAGTTCTTC. The rearrangement joins TRBV10-1 to TRBJ2-1; TRBD1 might be the D (6 bases). Per the germline V gene, CDR1 is WNHNN and CDR2 is SYGVQD (reference sequence). This CDR3 spans 13 amino acids. With 0 bases removed from V and 6 bases from J, the gap between germline ends came to 6 bases.

This clonotype was counted at least ten times. The chain uses TRBV6-6 and TRBJ2-1; D remains unclear. Germline V gene lookup returns CDR1 MNHNY and CDR2 SVGAGI (reference sequence). CDR3 size: 14 residues. Trimming pared 4 bases from V and 5 bases from J, leaving 12 bases between. The CDR3 region is CASSSRYSDNEQFF. In nucleotides, the CDR3 is TGTGCCAGCAGTTCTAGGTACTCTGACAATGAGCAGTTCTTC.

CDR3 coding DNA: TGTGCCAGCGCGTATCGGGGTAGGACAGGGCCCGAGCAGTACTTC. Translating gives CASAYRGRTGPEQYF. V and J are TRBV2 and TRBJ2-7; 8 nucleotides line up with TRBD1. Trimming cost V 8 bases and J 6 bases; bases outside gene matches: 15. Germline CDR1 and CDR2: SNHLY and FYNNEI. The CDR3 runs to 15 residues.

This clonotype was recorded at least ten times. The rearrangement uses TRBV2 and TRBJ1-5, with a possible D match to TRBD1 (5 bases). The ends were cut back, 6 bases at V and 5 bases at J, with 14 bases in the middle. Per the germline V gene, CDR1 is SNHLY and CDR2 is FYNNEI. CDR3 size: 14 residues. CDR3 nucleotide sequence: TGTGCCAGCAGGGCGGGACTTTTAGATCAGCCCCAGCATTTT. This translates into CASRAGLLDQPQHF.